Below, one TCR beta chain is given with its context. The data were obtained in a study of blood T cell repertoires in COVID-19. The wider study: Samples representing acute and convalescent COVID-19 were sourced from the United States, Italy and Spain. In each case, the material was cDNA or gDNA derived from T cells, B-cell-depleted T cells, or PBMCs.

V was pared by 8 bases and J by 1 base, with 12 bases of the junction left unmatched. CDR3 length: 16 residues. In germline, CDR1 is SGHDT, CDR2 YYEEEE. In the authors' workflow: It was from reference gene primer amplification that nucleated cell counts were estimated. TCRdb keeps only in-frame clones here, not all; method: immunoSEQ multiplex PCR. Clone size and the V and J calls come from that table; the DNA yielded D and trimming. This table holds roughly 410,000 clones, about 90% found once. The source material was peripheral blood. The V call is TRBV5-6, the J call TRBJ1-5; TRBD1 matches 7 bases. The receptor was isolated from a man aged 35-49 years with acute or convalescent COVID-19. In DNA, the CDR3 is TGTGCCAGTCACGTAGCAGGGGGTTTGAGCAATCAGCCCCAGCATTTT. Its translation is CASHVAGGLSNQPQHF.